These 26 T cell receptor beta chains were all obtained from the same sample, sequenced in a study of cytomegalovirus exposure and HLA in healthy donors. The PCR contained 60 Vbeta and 13 Jbeta primers. Method: immunoSEQ multiplex PCR; TCRdb's copy keeps in-frame clones and lacks some. Of 95,000 to 150,000 clones in the sample, over 8.5% were seen once. Input material: PBMCs. Source of these receptors: a woman aged 35 to 49 in good health and CMV-seropositive.

This chain joins TRBV9 and TRBJ1-2; TRBD1 agrees at 9 bases. CDR1 is SGDLS and CDR2 is YYNGEE in the germline V gene. The CDR3 extends over 17 amino acids. V was pared by 2 bases and J by 4 bases, with 12 bases of the junction left unmatched. The CDR3 bases are TGTGCCAGCAGCGTCGAGAGGAGGTACAGGGGGCCCTATGGCTACACCTTC. This codes for CASSVERRYRGPYGYTF.

This clone turned up a few times. This rearrangement joins TRBV11-2 to TRBJ2-2; TRBD2 is a possible D gene (5 bases). V lost 4 bases and J lost 7, with 10 bases in between. The CDR3 is 13 amino acids. Germline CDR1 SGHAT, CDR2 FQNNGV. CDR3 in DNA: TGTGCCAGCAGCTATCATCGGGGCGGGGAGCTGTTTTTT. It codes for CASSYHRGGELFF.

The V call is TRBV15, the J call TRBJ2-1; no reliable D call. Trimming removed 0 bases at V and 3 bases at J, with 9 bases between. From germline, CDR1 is LNHNV and CDR2 YYDKDF (reference sequence). The CDR3 consists of 15 residues. This CDR3 reads CATSRDLGVYNEQFF. DNA of the CDR3: TGTGCCACCAGCAGAGATTTGGGCGTCTACAATGAGCAGTTCTTC.

This clone appeared a few times. This chain links TRBV6-5 with TRBJ2-5; 9 nucleotides line up with TRBD2. Germline CDR1 and CDR2: MNHEY and SVGAGI. The V segment lost 2 bases and the J segment 5 bases; nucleotides outside the gene matches: 9. This CDR3 spans 16 amino acids. The CDR3 DNA sequence: TGTGCCAGCAGTTACAGGCTAGCGGGGCCGCGGGAGACCCAGTACTTC. Translation gives CASSYRLAGPRETQYF.

The chain employs TRBV5-4 and TRBJ2-2; 8 bases match TRBD1. In germline, CDR1 is SGHNT, CDR2 YYREEE (reference sequence). V lost 3 bases, J lost 4 bases, and 5 bases stayed unmatched. CDR3 length: 15 residues. In nucleotides, the CDR3 is TGTGCCAGCAGCTCCCCCGGGACAGGCACCGGGGAGCTGTTTTTT. It is translated as CASSSPGTGTGELFF.

This clone was found a few times. V usage is TRBV19 and J usage is TRBJ1-3; D gene unclear. The V gene lost 7 bases and the J gene lost 0 bases, with 16 bases spanning the gap. Germline V CDR1 and CDR2: LNHDA, SQIVND (reference sequence). The CDR3 runs 16 residues. CDR3 bases: TGTGCCAGTACCCCAAATGGGCAACTCTCTGGAAACACCATATATTTT. Protein product: CASTPNGQLSGNTIYF.

The chain combines TRBV2 with TRBJ2-5; 15 bases agree with TRBD2. TRBJ2-7 explains the end of the DNA better; the J call may be wrong. The CDR3 is 19 residues long. The germline gives CDR1 SNHLY, CDR2 FYNNEI. In DNA, the CDR3 is TGTGCCAGCGGCGCTTCAGGGACTAGCGGGGGGCCACGAACGTACGAGCAGTACTTC. Its protein is CASGASGTSGGPRTYEQYF.

This clone was picked up a small number of times. V usage is TRBV5-1 and J usage is TRBJ1-5, with 12 bases matching TRBD1. CDR1 and CDR2 from the germline V gene are SGHRS and YFSETQ. Unmatched junction bases numbered 11, after V lost 4 bases and J lost 3 bases. The CDR3 sequence is 18 residues long. The CDR3 bases are TGCGCCAGCAGCCCCACGGGACAGGGGGCGGGTGACAATCAGCCCCAGCATTTT. It codes for CASSPTGQGAGDNQPQHF.

This clone has only a few counts. The rearrangement uses TRBV2 and TRBJ2-2; the D is unclear. The germline V gene encodes CDR1 SNHLY and CDR2 FYNNEI. With 6 bases removed from V and 6 bases from J, the gap between germline ends came to 11 bases. The CDR3 has 13 residues. CDR3 DNA: TGTGCCAGCAGATCCTTAATAGCCGGGGAGCTGTTTTTT. Protein: CASRSLIAGELFF. The full variable domain, rest sourced from reference TRBV2 and TRBJ2-2, is EPEVTQTPSHQVTQMGQEVILRCVPISNHLYFYWYRQILGQKVEFLVSFYNNEISEKSEIFDDQFSVERPDGSNFTLKIRSTKLEDSAMYFCASRSLIAGELFFGEGSRLTVL.

This chain links TRBV5-1 with TRBJ1-1; 8 bases fit TRBD1. J gave up 1 base and V 4 bases, and 6 bases lay outside the gene matches. The germline CDR1 and CDR2 sequences are SGHRS and YFSETQ. The CDR3 has 15 amino acids. CDR3 in amino acids: CASSGWTGPNTEAFF. Here the CDR3 DNA reads TGCGCCAGCAGCGGATGGACAGGGCCGAACACTGAAGCTTTCTTT. The full variable domain, in which reference TRBV5-1 and TRBJ1-1 provide the parts outside the CDR3, is KAGVTQTPRYLIKTRGQQVTLSCSPISGHRSVSWYQQTPGQGLQFLFEYFSETQRNKGNFPGRFSGRQFSNSRSEMNVSTLELGDSALYLCASSGWTGPNTEAFFGQGTRLTVV.

This clone was seen a handful of times. The J gene is TRBJ1-4, the V gene TRBV6-6; 8 bases map to TRBD1. The CDR3 covers 15 residues. Losses at the gene ends were 5 bases for V and 8 bases for J; bases not matched to a gene: 10. CDR1 is MNHNY, CDR2 SVGAGI, per germline (reference sequence). The CDR3 region has the DNA TGTGCCAGCAGTACCGCCCGACAGGGGCCCGAAAAACTGTTTTTT. Translated, it gives CASSTARQGPEKLFF.

The rearrangement joins TRBV2 to TRBJ1-5; 7 nucleotides line up with TRBD1. This CDR3 is built from 18 residues. The V segment lost 5 bases and the J segment 0 bases; nucleotides outside the gene matches: 13. Germline assignment: CDR1 SNHLY and CDR2 FYNNEI. CDR3 nucleotide sequence: TGTGCCAGCAGTTCCGACAGGGAAAAACTTTTTAGCAATCAGCCCCAGCATTTT. Translated, it gives CASSSDREKLFSNQPQHF.

This clone was found a few times. The chain combines TRBV5-1 with TRBJ1-2; D ambiguous. This CDR3 comprises 15 residues. The germline V gene has CDR1 SGHRS and CDR2 YFSETQ. V lost 4 bases to trimming and J lost 0 bases, with 13 bases between them. The CDR3 coding sequence is TGCGCCAGCAGCCAACCGGGGAGATCTAACTATGGCTACACCTTC. It encodes CASSQPGRSNYGYTF.

The chain has TRBV5-1 and TRBJ2-2; 8 nucleotides match TRBD1. Unmatched junction bases numbered 6, after V lost 2 bases and J lost 6 bases. Germline lookup yields CDR1 SGHRS and CDR2 YFSETQ. The CDR3 covers 15 residues. CDR3: CASSFTGGPPGELFF. The CDR3 nucleotides are TGCGCCAGCAGCTTTACAGGGGGACCCCCCGGGGAGCTGTTTTTT.

The genes are TRBV30 and TRBJ2-7; D may be TRBD2 (5 bases). The germline CDR1 and CDR2 sequences are GTSNPN and SVGIG (reference sequence). Trimming cost V 5 bases and J 3 bases, with 11 bases left between them. The CDR3 length is 12 residues. The CDR3 sequence is CAWHGGGYEQYF. The CDR3 nucleotides read TGTGCCTGGCATGGAGGAGGCTACGAGCAGTACTTC.

The V and J genes are TRBV9 and TRBJ2-1; 8 positions agree with TRBD2. J was trimmed by 7 bases and V by 1 base; bases with no gene match: 4. CDR1 SGDLS and CDR2 YYNGEE come from the germline V gene. The CDR3 consists of 14 residues. The chain's CDR3 is CASSVPGLGNEQFF. The CDR3 nucleotides read TGTGCCAGCAGCGTACCGGGACTAGGGAATGAGCAGTTCTTC.

The CDR3 sequence is CASSIGRQGHVKQGNQPQHF. The DNA of the CDR3 is TGTGCCAGTAGTATAGGGCGACAGGGACATGTTAAGCAGGGCAATCAGCCCCAGCATTTT. The V and J genes are TRBV19 and TRBJ1-5; TRBD1 aligns across 7 bases. The CDR3 is 20 residues long. Germline-derived CDR1 and CDR2 are LNHDA and SQIVND (reference sequence). V lost 1 base, J lost 2 bases, and 17 bases stayed unmatched.

The chain couples TRBV5-4 to TRBJ1-1; D uncertain. Trimming removed 2 bases at V and 0 bases at J, with 5 bases between. The CDR3 is made up of 13 amino acids. In germline, CDR1 is SGHNT, CDR2 YYREEE (reference sequence). CDR3 sequence (DNA): TGTGCCAGCAGCTTCTCTTTGAACACTGAAGCTTTCTTT. Protein product: CASSFSLNTEAFF.

This clone was detected only a few times. The chain is built from TRBV19 and TRBJ1-1, with a tentative D call TRBD1 (5 bases). The germline gives CDR1 LNHDA, CDR2 SQIVND (reference sequence). Trimming shortened V by 1 base and J by 5 bases, and 14 bases separated the two germline ends. CDR3 length: 15 residues. CDR3 sequence reads: CASSIGGGRWTEAFF. DNA for the CDR3: TGTGCCAGTAGTATAGGTGGGGGGAGATGGACTGAAGCTTTCTTT.

The chain has TRBV18 and TRBJ1-1, with 7 nucleotides matching TRBD1. Germline trimming cut 6 bases from V and 6 bases from J; bases unmatched to any gene: 7. Germline V CDR1 and CDR2: KGHSH, LQKENI. The CDR3 loop spans 13 amino acids. Written as DNA, the CDR3 is TGTGCCAGCTCGCTAGACAGGGACTCTGAAGCTTTCTTT. Translated: CASSLDRDSEAFF.

The chain is built from TRBV10-1 and TRBJ1-1; D is possibly TRBD1 (6 bases). V was trimmed by 3 bases and J by 4 bases, leaving 9 bases between them. The CDR3 is 13 amino acids. Germline V gives CDR1 WNHNN, CDR2 SYGVQD (reference sequence). CDR3 amino acids: CASSDRGGTEAFF. The CDR3 region has the DNA TGCGCCAGCAGTGACAGGGGTGGCACTGAAGCTTTCTTT.

The gene calls are TRBV19 and TRBJ2-6, with 9 bases fitting TRBD1. This CDR3 spans 16 amino acids. The junction had 3 bases not matched to a gene; V was cut back by 5 bases and J by 1 base. Germline V lookup: CDR1 LNHDA, CDR2 SQIVND (reference sequence). The CDR3 DNA reads as TGTGCCAGTAGTCTACAGGGGGCTTCTGGGGCCAACGTCCTGACTTTC. Amino acid sequence: CASSLQGASGANVLTF.

This chain uses TRBV28 with TRBJ1-1; D is possibly TRBD1 (5 bases). This CDR3 has 16 residues. Germline values: CDR1 MDHEN, CDR2 SYDVKM. Deletions cut 9 bases from V and 1 base from J, with 21 bases between. CDR3 in DNA: TGTGCCAGTCCCCCGACAGCGCCTTTTGGGAACACTGAAGCTTTCTTT. It codes for CASPPTAPFGNTEAFF.

This clone has only a few counts. This chain links TRBV11-2 with TRBJ1-2, with 9 bases aligning to TRBD1. The CDR3 loop spans 15 amino acids. Unmatched junction bases numbered 7, after V lost 0 bases and J lost 8 bases. The germline V gene has CDR1 SGHAT and CDR2 FQNNGV. The CDR3 reads CASSLDLGQGQGYTF. CDR3 DNA: TGTGCCAGCAGCTTAGATCTGGGACAGGGTCAAGGCTACACCTTC.

V and J are TRBV5-5 and TRBJ1-2; D uncertain. The V gene's germline CDR1 is SGHKS and CDR2 YYEKEE (reference sequence). The V and J ends lost 3 bases and 8 bases respectively, with 11 bases between them. The CDR3 spans 12 residues. As DNA, the CDR3 is TGTGCCAGCAGCTCGGACTTTTGGGGCTACACCTTC. Translating gives CASSSDFWGYTF.

This clone was counted only a few times. This chain uses TRBV7-8 with TRBJ1-1, with no clear D. CDR1 SGHVS and CDR2 FQNEAQ come from the germline V gene. V lost 5 bases, J lost 4 bases, and 17 bases lay in between. The CDR3 loop spans 15 amino acids. CDR3 nucleotide sequence: TGTGCCAGCAGCCGGACCTCCGGGGAGGCCACTGAAGCTTTCTTT. Protein product: CASSRTSGEATEAFF.